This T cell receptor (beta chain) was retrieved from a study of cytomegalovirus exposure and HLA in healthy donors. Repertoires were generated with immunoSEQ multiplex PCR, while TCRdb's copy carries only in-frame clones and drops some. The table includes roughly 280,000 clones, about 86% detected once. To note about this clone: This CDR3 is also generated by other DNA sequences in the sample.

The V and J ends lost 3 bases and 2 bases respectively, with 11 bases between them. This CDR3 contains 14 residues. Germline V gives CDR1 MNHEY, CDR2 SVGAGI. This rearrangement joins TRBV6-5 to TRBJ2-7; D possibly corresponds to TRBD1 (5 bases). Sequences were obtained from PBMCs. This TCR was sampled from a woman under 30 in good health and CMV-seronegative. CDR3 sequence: CASSYGTGAYEQYF. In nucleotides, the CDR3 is TGTGCCAGCAGTTATGGCACAGGAGCCTACGAGCAGTACTTC.